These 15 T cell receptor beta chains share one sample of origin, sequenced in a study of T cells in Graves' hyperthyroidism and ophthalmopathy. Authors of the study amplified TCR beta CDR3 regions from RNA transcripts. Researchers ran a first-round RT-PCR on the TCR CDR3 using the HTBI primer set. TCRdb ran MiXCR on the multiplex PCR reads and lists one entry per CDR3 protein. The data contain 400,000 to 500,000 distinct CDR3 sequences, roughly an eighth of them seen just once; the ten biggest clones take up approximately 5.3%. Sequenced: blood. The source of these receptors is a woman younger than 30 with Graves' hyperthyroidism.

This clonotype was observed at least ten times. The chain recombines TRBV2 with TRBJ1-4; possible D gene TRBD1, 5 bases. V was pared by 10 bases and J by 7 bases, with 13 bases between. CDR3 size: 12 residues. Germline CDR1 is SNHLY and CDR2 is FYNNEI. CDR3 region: CATYIGGEKLFF. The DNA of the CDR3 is TGTGCCACCTACATCGGGGGTGAAAAACTGTTTTTT. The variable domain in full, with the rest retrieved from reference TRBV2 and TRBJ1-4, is EPEVTQTPSHQVTQMGQEVILRCVPISNHLYFYWYRQILGQKVEFLVSFYNNEISEKSEIFDDQFSVERPDGSNFTLKIRSTKLEDSAMYFCATYIGGEKLFFGSGTQLSVL.

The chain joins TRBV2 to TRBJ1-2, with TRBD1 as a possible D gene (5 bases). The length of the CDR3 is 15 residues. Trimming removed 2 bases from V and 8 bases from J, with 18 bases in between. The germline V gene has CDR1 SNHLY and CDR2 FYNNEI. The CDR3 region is CASSESSGLLAGYTF. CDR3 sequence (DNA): TGTGCCAGCAGTGAAAGTTCGGGGCTCCTCGCCGGCTACACCTTC.

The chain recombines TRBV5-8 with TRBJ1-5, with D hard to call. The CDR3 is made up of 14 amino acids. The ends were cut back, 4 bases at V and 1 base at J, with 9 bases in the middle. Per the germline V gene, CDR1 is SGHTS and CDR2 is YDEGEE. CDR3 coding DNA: TGTGCCAGCAGCCTAGGGATAAGCAATCAGCCCCAGCATTTT. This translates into CASSLGISNQPQHF.

The CDR3 DNA reads as TGTGCCAGTTCGCCTGCACGGGAAAATCAGCCCCAGCATTTT. Protein: CASSPARENQPQHF. This sequence joins TRBV12-3 or TRBV12-4 and TRBJ1-5; D ambiguous. The CDR3 runs to 14 residues. V lost 9 bases, J lost 4 bases, and 16 bases lay in between.

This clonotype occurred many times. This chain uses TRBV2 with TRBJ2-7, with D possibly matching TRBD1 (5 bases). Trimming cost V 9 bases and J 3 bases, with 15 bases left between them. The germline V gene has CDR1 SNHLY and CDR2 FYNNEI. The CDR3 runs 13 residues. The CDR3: CASIMDTDYEQYF. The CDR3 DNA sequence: TGTGCCAGTATAATGGACACCGACTACGAGCAGTACTTC.

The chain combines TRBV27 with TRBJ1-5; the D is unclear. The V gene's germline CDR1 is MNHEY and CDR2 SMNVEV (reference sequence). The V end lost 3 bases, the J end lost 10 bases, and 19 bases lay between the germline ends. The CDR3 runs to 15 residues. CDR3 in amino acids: CASSFLPGVGNPQHF. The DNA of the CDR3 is TGTGCCAGCAGTTTTCTACCGGGAGTCGGGAATCCCCAGCATTTT.

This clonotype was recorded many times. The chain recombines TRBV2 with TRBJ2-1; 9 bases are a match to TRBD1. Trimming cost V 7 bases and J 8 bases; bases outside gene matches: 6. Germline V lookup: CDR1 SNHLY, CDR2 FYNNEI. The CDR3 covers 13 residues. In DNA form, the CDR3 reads TGTGCCAGCACGGGACAGGGCCGGGATGAGCAGTTCTTC. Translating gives CASTGQGRDEQFF.

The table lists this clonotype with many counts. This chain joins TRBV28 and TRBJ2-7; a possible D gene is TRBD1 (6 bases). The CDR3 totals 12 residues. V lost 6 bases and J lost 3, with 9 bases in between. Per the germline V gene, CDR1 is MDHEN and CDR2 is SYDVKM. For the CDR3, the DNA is TGTGCCAGCAGCACAGGGCTCTACGAGCAGTACTTC. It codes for CASSTGLYEQYF.

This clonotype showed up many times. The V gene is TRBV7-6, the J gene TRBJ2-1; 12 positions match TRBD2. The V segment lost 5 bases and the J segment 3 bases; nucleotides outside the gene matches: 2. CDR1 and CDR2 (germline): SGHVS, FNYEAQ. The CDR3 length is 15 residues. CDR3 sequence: CASSATSGSYNEQFF. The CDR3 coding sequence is TGTGCCAGCAGCGCGACTAGCGGGAGCTACAATGAGCAGTTCTTC.

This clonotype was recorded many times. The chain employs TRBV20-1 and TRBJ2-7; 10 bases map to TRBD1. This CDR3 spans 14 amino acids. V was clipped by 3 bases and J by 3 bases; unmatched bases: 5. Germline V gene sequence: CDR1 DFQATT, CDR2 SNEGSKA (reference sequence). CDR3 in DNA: TGCAGTGCTAGGGGCGACAGGGGGCTCTACGAGCAGTACTTC. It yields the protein CSARGDRGLYEQYF.

The CDR3: CASSPSFRLAGGPGEQFF. CDR3 DNA sequence: TGTGCCAGCAGCCCCTCTTTCCGGCTAGCGGGAGGTCCAGGTGAGCAGTTCTTC. This chain links TRBV14 with TRBJ2-1, with TRBD2 matching over 11 bases. Germline V gene sequence: CDR1 SGHDN, CDR2 FVKESK. The length of the CDR3 is 18 residues. J gave up 9 bases and V 4 bases, and 17 bases lay outside the gene matches.

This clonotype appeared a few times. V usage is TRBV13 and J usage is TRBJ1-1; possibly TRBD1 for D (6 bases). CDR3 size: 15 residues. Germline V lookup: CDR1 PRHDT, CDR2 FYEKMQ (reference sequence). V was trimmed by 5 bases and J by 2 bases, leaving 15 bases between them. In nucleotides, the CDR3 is TGTGCCAGCAGCCCCCGCAGGGGCCAAAACACTGAAGCTTTCTTT. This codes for CASSPRRGQNTEAFF.

CDR3 residues: CASSYMWSNEKLFF. The DNA for the CDR3 is TGTGCCAGCAGTTACATGTGGTCTAATGAAAAACTGTTTTTT. This chain links TRBV6-2 or TRBV6-3 with TRBJ1-4; no reliable D call. The CDR3 runs 14 residues. V was trimmed by 2 bases and J by 3 bases, leaving 7 bases between them. The germline CDR1 and CDR2 sequences are MNHEY and SVGEGT.

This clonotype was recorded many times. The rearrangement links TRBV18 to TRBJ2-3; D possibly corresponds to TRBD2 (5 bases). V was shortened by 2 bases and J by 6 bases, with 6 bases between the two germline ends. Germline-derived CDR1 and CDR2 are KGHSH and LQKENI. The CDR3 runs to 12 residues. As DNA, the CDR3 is TGTGCCAGCTCACCAAGGGAGGATACGCAGTATTTT. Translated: CASSPREDTQYF.

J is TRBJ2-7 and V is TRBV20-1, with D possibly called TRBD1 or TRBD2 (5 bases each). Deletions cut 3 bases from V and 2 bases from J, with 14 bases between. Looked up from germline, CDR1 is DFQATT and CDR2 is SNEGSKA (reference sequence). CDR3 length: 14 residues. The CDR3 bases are TGCAGTGCTAGCCCCGGGACGGCTCCCTACGAGCAGTACTTC. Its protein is CSASPGTAPYEQYF.